What follows are 4 T cell receptor beta chains derived from one specimen sequenced in a study of T cell responses to AZD1222 COVID-19 vaccine (dated by TCRdb to about 2021). The time point label of this sample denotes: baseline before first vaccination. Library preparation used the immunoSEQ multiplex PCR assay. The immuneACCESS repertoire file appears here via TCRdb, limited to in-frame rearrangements. These files lack a portion of the clones; in checked studies, under half of the deficit traces to unresolved V genes, and the cause of the others is not known. This sample is represented by about 120,000 clones; 90% of them were singletons. In total, the top ten clones hold approximately 7.9% of the sample. Sequenced material: peripheral blood, taken on day 0 of AZD1222 vaccination. The origin of the receptors is an adult in good health.

DNA for the CDR3: TGTGCCAGCAGCTTAAGACAGTCTGGGGCCAACGTCCTGACTTTC. It is translated as CASSLRQSGANVLTF. The chain employs TRBV13 and TRBJ2-6; tentative D call: TRBD1 (5 bases). CDR1 is PRHDT, CDR2 FYEKMQ, per germline (reference sequence). The V gene lost 2 bases and the J gene lost 1 base, with 6 bases spanning the gap. This CDR3 comprises 15 residues. Full variable domain (rest looked up from reference TRBV13 and TRBJ2-6): AAGVIQSPRHLIKEKRETATLKCYPIPRHDTVYWYQQGPGQDPQFLISFYEKMQSDKGSIPDRFSAQQFSDYHSELNMSSLELGDSALYFCASSLRQSGANVLTFGAGSRLTVL.

The rearrangement links TRBV6-1 to TRBJ2-7; 7 nucleotides match TRBD2. Losses at the gene ends were 3 bases for V and 5 bases for J; bases not matched to a gene: 13. The CDR3 runs to 16 residues. Per the germline V gene, CDR1 is MNHNS and CDR2 is SASEGT. The CDR3 region is CASSEPSGTRVHEQYF. The CDR3 DNA reads as TGTGCCAGCAGTGAGCCTAGCGGAACTAGGGTCCACGAGCAGTACTTC.

For this clone: The junction shows a germline mismatch at one end, possibly a read error. V is TRBV4-1 and J is TRBJ2-4; D possibly uses TRBD1 or TRBD2 (5 bases each). The CDR3 length is 16 residues. Germline CDR1 MGHRA, CDR2 YSYEKL. The CDR3: CASSQDRGTARNIQYF. The DNA of the CDR3 is TGCGCCAGCAGCCAAGACCGAGGGACCGCCAGAAACATTCAGTACTTC.

CDR3 residues: CASSPGGWGETQYF. CDR3 nucleotides: TGTGCCAGCAGTCCAGGGGGATGGGGAGAGACCCAGTACTTC. V gene TRBV7-6 combines with J gene TRBJ2-5; 7 bases align to TRBD1. V shed 6 bases and J 4 bases; nucleotides not matched to a gene: 8. This CDR3 is 14 amino acids long. Per the germline V gene, CDR1 is SGHVS and CDR2 is FNYEAQ.